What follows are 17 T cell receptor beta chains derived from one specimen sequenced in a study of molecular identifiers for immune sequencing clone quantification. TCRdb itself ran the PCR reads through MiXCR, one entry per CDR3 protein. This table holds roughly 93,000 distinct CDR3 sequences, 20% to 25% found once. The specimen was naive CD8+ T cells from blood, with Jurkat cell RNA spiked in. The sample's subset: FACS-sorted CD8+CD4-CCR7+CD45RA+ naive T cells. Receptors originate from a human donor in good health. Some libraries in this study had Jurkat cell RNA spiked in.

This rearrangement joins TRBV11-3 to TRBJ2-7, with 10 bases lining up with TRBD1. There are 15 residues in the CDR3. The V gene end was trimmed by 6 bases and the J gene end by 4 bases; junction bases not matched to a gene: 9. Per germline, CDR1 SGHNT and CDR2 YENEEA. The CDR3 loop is CASSSGTGVSYEQYF. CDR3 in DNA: TGTGCCAGCAGTTCCGGGACAGGGGTGAGTTACGAGCAGTACTTC. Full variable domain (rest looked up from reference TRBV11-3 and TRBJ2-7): EAGVVQSPRYKIIEKKQPVAFWCNPISGHNTLYWYLQNLGQGPELLIRYENEEAVDDSQLPKDRFSAERLKGVDSTLKIQPAELGDSAVYLCASSSGTGVSYEQYFGPGTRLTVT.

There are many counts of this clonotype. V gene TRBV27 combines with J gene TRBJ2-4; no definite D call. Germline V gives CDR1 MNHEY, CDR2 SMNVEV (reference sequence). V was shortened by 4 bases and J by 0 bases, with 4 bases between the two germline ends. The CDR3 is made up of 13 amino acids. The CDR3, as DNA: TGTGCCAGCAGTTGGGGAGCCAAAAACATTCAGTACTTC. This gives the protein CASSWGAKNIQYF.

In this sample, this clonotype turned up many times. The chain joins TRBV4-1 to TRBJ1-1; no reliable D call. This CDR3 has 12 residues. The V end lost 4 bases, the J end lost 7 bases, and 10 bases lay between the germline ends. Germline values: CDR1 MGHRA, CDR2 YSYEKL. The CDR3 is CASSRDTREAFF. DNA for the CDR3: TGCGCCAGCAGCCGCGATACGCGTGAAGCTTTCTTT.

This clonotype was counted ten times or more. The DNA for the CDR3 is TGTGCCAGCAGTTACCGCGACGGCTACGAGCAGTACTTC. It encodes CASSYRDGYEQYF. V usage is TRBV6-2 or TRBV6-3 and J usage is TRBJ2-7; unclear D gene. The CDR3 totals 13 residues. V dropped 2 bases and J dropped 3 bases, with 8 bases sitting between them. Germline V gene data show CDR1 as MNHEY and CDR2 as SVGEGT.

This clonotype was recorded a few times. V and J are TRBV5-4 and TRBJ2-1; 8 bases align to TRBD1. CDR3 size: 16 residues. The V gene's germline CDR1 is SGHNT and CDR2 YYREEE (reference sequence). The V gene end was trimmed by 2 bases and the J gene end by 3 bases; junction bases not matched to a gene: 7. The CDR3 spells CASSFLSGGFYNEQFF. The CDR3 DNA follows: TGTGCCAGCAGCTTTTTGTCAGGGGGCTTCTACAATGAGCAGTTCTTC.

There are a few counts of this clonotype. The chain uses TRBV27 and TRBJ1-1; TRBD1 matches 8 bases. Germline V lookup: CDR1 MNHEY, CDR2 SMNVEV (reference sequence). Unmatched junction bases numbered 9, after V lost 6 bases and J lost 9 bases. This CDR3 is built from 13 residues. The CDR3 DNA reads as TGTGCCAGCAGACCAGGGGGCGCGCCCCAAGCTTTCTTT. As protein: CASRPGGAPQAFF.

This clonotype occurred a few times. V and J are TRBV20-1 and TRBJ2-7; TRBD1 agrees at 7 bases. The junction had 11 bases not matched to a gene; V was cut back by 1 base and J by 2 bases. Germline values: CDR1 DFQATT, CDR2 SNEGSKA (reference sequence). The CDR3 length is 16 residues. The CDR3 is CSARATTGSVTYEQYF. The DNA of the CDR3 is TGCAGTGCTAGAGCAACGACAGGGAGCGTTACCTACGAGCAGTACTTC.

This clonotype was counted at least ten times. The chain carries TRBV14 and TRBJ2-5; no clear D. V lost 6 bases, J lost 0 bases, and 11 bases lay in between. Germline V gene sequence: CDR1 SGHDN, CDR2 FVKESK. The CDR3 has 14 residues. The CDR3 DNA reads TGTGCCAGCAGTCTTGACTTTAACCAAGAGACCCAGTACTTC. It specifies CASSLDFNQETQYF. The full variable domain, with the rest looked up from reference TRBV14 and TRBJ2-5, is EAGVTQFPSHSVIEKGQTVTLRCDPISGHDNLYWYRRVMGKEIKFLLHFVKESKQDESGMPNNRFLAERTGGTYSTLKVQPAELEDSGVYFCASSLDFNQETQYFGPGTRLLVL.

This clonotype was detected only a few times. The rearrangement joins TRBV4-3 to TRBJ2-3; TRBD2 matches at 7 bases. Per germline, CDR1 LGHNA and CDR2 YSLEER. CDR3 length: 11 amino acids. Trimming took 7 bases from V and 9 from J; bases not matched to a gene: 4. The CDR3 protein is CASNRLATQYF. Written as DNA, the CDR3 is TGCGCCAGCAACCGACTAGCAACGCAGTATTTT.

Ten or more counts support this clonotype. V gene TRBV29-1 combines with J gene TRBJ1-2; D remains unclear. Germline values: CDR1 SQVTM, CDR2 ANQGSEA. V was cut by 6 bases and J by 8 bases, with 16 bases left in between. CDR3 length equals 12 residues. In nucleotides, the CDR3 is TGCAGCGTCCCCGGCGGTGGGTACGGCTACACCTTC. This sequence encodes CSVPGGGYGYTF.

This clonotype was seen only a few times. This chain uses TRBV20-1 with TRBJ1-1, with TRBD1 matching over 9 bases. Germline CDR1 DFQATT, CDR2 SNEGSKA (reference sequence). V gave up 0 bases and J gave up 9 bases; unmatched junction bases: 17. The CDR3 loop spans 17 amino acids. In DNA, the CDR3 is TGCAGTGCTAGAGATACTACAGGGGGCGCGTTTTTATTTCAAGCTTTCTTT. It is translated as CSARDTTGGAFLFQAFF.

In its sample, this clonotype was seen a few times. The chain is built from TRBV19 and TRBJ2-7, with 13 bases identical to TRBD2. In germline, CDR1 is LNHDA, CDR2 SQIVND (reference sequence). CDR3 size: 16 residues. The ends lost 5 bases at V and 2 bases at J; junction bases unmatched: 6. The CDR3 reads CASSVGLAGNTYEQYF. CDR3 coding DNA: TGTGCCAGTAGTGTGGGACTAGCGGGGAACACCTACGAGCAGTACTTC.

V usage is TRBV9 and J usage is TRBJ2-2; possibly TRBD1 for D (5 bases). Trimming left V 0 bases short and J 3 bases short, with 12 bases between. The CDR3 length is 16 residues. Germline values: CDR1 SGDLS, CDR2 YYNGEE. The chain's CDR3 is CASSVEGRVDTGELFF. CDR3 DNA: TGTGCCAGCAGCGTAGAGGGCAGGGTGGACACCGGGGAGCTGTTTTTT.

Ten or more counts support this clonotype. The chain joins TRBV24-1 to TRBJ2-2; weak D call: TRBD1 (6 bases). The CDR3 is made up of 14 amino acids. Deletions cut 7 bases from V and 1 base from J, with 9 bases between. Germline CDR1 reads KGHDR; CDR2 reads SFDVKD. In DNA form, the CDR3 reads TGTGCCACCAGGACAGGAGAGAACACCGGGGAGCTGTTTTTT. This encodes CATRTGENTGELFF.

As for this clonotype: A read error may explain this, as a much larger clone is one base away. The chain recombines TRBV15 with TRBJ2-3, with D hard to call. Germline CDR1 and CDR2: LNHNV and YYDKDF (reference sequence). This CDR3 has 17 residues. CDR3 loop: CATSREPRQVATDTRYF. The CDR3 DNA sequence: TGTGCCACCAGCAGAGAGCCGCGGCAGGTAGCCACAGATACGCGGTATTTT.

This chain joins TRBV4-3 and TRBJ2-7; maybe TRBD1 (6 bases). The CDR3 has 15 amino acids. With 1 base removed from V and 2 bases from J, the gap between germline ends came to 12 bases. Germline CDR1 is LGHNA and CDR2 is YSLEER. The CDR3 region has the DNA TGCGCCAGCAGCCAAGGGGGCCAGGGGCCCTACGAGCAGTACTTC. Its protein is CASSQGGQGPYEQYF.

As DNA, the CDR3 is TGTGCCAGCAGCCCTACAGGGTTGAGCAATGAGCAGTTCTTC. Translation: CASSPTGLSNEQFF. The V gene is TRBV6-2 or TRBV6-3, the J gene TRBJ2-1; possible D gene TRBD1, 6 bases. The V end lost 6 bases, the J end lost 6 bases, and 15 bases lay between the germline ends. The CDR3 is made up of 14 amino acids. Germline V gene lookup returns CDR1 MNHEY and CDR2 SVGEGT.